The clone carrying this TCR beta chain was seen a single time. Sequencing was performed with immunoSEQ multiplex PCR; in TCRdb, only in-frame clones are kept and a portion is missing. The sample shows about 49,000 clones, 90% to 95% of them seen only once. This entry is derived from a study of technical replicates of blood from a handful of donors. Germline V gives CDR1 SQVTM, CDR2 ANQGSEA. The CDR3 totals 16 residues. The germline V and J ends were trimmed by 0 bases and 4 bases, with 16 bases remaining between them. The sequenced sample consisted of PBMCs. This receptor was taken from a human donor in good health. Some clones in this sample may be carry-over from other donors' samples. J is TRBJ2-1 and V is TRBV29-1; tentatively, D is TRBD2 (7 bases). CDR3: CSVEDGGDIRYNEQFF. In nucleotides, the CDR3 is TGCAGCGTTGAAGATGGGGGGGACATCCGATACAATGAGCAGTTCTTC.